The 12 T cell receptor beta chains below come from one sample, sequenced in a study of T cell repertoires in cytomegalovirus infection. TCRdb redid the calling of the reads with MiXCR, one entry per CDR3 protein. The sample includes about 460,000 distinct CDR3 sequences, about 11% of them seen just once. The sequencing input was PBMCs. The source is a human donor in good health (CMV status not recorded). Some clones in this sample may be carry-over from other donors' samples.

This chain connects TRBV11-2 to TRBJ2-7; D may correspond to TRBD1 or TRBD2 (5 bases each). Germline CDR1 reads SGHAT; CDR2 reads FQNNGV. The germline V and J ends were trimmed by 5 bases and 1 base, with 24 bases remaining between them. The CDR3 has 18 residues. Here the CDR3 DNA reads TGTGCCAGCAGCCCAGGGTCACGGGAATTTGCAATTTCCTACGAGCAGTACTTC. Translation: CASSPGSREFAISYEQYF.

This rearrangement joins TRBV20-1 to TRBJ2-7, with 8 positions matching TRBD1. V lost 3 bases and J lost 3; bases outside the gene matches: 7. This CDR3 contains 14 residues. Germline CDR1 is DFQATT and CDR2 is SNEGSKA (reference sequence). CDR3 residues: CSARRAGGSYEQYF. In DNA form, the CDR3 reads TGCAGTGCTAGGCGGGCAGGGGGCAGCTACGAGCAGTACTTC.

The V gene is TRBV14, the J gene TRBJ2-3; D uncertain. The germline V gene encodes CDR1 SGHDN and CDR2 FVKESK. V lost 3 bases, J lost 7 bases, and 5 bases lay in between. The CDR3 totals 11 residues. The CDR3 sequence: CASSHGNTQYF. In DNA form, the CDR3 reads TGTGCCAGCAGCCATGGGAATACGCAGTATTTT.

This clonotype was counted a few times. The V gene is TRBV4-2, the J gene TRBJ2-7; 12 positions agree with TRBD2. The CDR3 runs to 16 residues. Germline loops: CDR1 LGHNA, CDR2 YNFKEQ. Trimming cost V 4 bases and J 2 bases; bases outside gene matches: 6. CDR3 in amino acids: CASSPNRLAGAYEQYF. CDR3 sequence (DNA): TGTGCCAGCAGCCCAAACCGACTAGCGGGAGCCTACGAGCAGTACTTC.

This clonotype was detected many times. The chain couples TRBV7-8 to TRBJ1-1, with D possibly TRBD1 on 5 matching bases. V lost 1 base and J 4 bases, leaving 19 bases between the germline ends. The CDR3 is made up of 17 amino acids. Germline assignment: CDR1 SGHVS and CDR2 FQNEAQ. The CDR3 DNA is TGTGCCAGCAGCTTAGGAAGCTGGGGGGTTGGGGGCACTGAAGCTTTCTTT. This translates into CASSLGSWGVGGTEAFF.

The chain employs TRBV6-6 and TRBJ1-2; the D is unclear. The CDR3 spans 13 residues. V gave up 1 base and J gave up 8 bases, with 11 bases separating them. Germline loops: CDR1 MNHNY, CDR2 SVGAGI (reference sequence). CDR3 DNA: TGTGCCAGCAGTTACTTAGGAGGTGGCGGCTACACCTTC. It is translated as CASSYLGGGGYTF.

The gene calls are TRBV19 and TRBJ2-1, with D unresolved. The length of the CDR3 is 16 residues. In germline, CDR1 is LNHDA, CDR2 SQIVND (reference sequence). Between the trimmed V and J ends, which lost 3 bases and 5 bases, there was a span of 17 bases. CDR3 protein: CASSMRRQVVNNEQFF. The CDR3, as DNA: TGTGCCAGTAGTATGCGTCGGCAGGTGGTTAACAATGAGCAGTTCTTC. The complete variable domain, with remaining parts taken from reference TRBV19 and TRBJ2-1, reads DGGITQSPKYLFRKEGQNVTLSCEQNLNHDAMYWYRQDPGQGLRLIYYSQIVNDFQKGDIAEGYSVSREKKESFPLTVTSAQKNPTAFYLCASSMRRQVVNNEQFFGPGTRLTVL.

This clonotype has at least ten counts. V and J are TRBV10-3 and TRBJ1-3, with D possibly TRBD1 on 5 matching bases. The CDR3 runs to 14 residues. V dropped 4 bases and J dropped 4 bases, with 11 bases sitting between them. The germline CDR1 and CDR2 sequences are ENHRY and SYGVKD. CDR3 in amino acids: CAISGKPGGNTIYF. CDR3 sequence (DNA): TGTGCCATCAGTGGAAAGCCAGGGGGAAACACCATATATTTT.

The V gene is TRBV10-3, the J gene TRBJ2-7, with D possibly called TRBD1 or TRBD2 (5 bases each). Trimming stripped 6 bases from V and 6 bases from J, with 15 bases between. Germline loops: CDR1 ENHRY, CDR2 SYGVKD. This CDR3 is built from 13 residues. Here the CDR3 reads CAISRDEALEQYF. CDR3 DNA sequence: TGTGCCATCAGCCGGGACGAGGCCCTCGAGCAGTACTTC.

Turning to this clonotype: A read error may produce the germline difference seen at one junction end. The chain employs TRBV5-6 and TRBJ2-1; 15 bases match TRBD2. The CDR3 spans 15 residues. The germline V gene has CDR1 SGHDT and CDR2 YYEEEE. The CDR3 DNA reads TGTGCCAGCAGCTTAGGGACTAGCGGGGGGAATGGGCAGTTCTTC. Its protein is CASSLGTSGGNGQFF. The full variable domain, with the rest looked up from reference TRBV5-6 and TRBJ2-1, is DAGVTQSPTHLIKTRGQQVTLRCSPKSGHDTVSWYQQALGQGPQFIFQYYEEEERQRGNFPDRFSGHQFPNYSSELNVNALLLGDSALYLCASSLGTSGGNGQFFGPGTRLTVL.

A few counts support this clonotype. V is TRBV7-9 and J is TRBJ2-5, with 10 nucleotides matching TRBD2. This CDR3 has 15 amino acids. V lost 8 bases to trimming and J lost 0 bases; unmatched junction nucleotides: 6. Germline lookup yields CDR1 SEHNR and CDR2 FQNEAQ (reference sequence). CDR3 residues: CASSGTSGNQETQYF. The CDR3 DNA reads as TGTGCCAGCTCAGGAACTAGCGGGAACCAAGAGACCCAGTACTTC. The full variable domain, with the rest looked up from reference TRBV7-9 and TRBJ2-5, is DTGVSQNPRHKITKRGQNVTFRCDPISEHNRLYWYRQTLGQGPEFLTYFQNEAQLEKSRLLSDRFSAERPKGSFSTLEIQRTEQGDSAMYLCASSGTSGNQETQYFGPGTRLLVL.

This chain links TRBV4-1 with TRBJ2-7; TRBD2 agrees at 8 bases. The V and J ends lost 1 base and 3 bases, in that order; junction bases with no gene match: 8. Per germline, CDR1 MGHRA and CDR2 YSYEKL. The CDR3 covers 16 residues. For the CDR3, the DNA is TGCGCCAGCAGCCAAGTATGGAGCGGGGGATTCTACGAGCAGTACTTC. Its translation: CASSQVWSGGFYEQYF.